The present TCR beta chain was sequenced within a study of cytomegalovirus exposure and HLA in healthy donors. Study-wide results and caveats: Only CMV serostatus was available as immune exposure information. Presence/absence comparisons presumed near-even sequencing depth among donors.

Vbeta (60) and Jbeta (13) primers were used in the PCR. Under the authors' procedure: A later analysis tallied approximately 80 million unique TCR beta chains, some 12 million of them shared. Repertoires were generated with immunoSEQ multiplex PCR, while TCRdb's copy carries only in-frame clones and drops some. V and J calls and clone size are copied from that table; D and trimming were computed from the DNA. The sample records around 91,000 clones, about two thirds being singletons. As regards this clone: Its antigen is currently unknown.

The CDR3 extends over 15 amino acids. The germline CDR1 and CDR2 sequences are LGHNA and YNFKEQ. V dropped 2 bases and J dropped 4; count of bases not matched to a gene: 8. The genes are TRBV4-2 and TRBJ2-7, with 7 bases that match TRBD1. This TCR derives from a human donor in good health. Sequenced: PBMCs. CDR3 in amino acids: CASSQLRDRSYEQYF. CDR3 bases: TGTGCCAGCAGCCAACTCCGGGACAGATCTTACGAGCAGTACTTC.